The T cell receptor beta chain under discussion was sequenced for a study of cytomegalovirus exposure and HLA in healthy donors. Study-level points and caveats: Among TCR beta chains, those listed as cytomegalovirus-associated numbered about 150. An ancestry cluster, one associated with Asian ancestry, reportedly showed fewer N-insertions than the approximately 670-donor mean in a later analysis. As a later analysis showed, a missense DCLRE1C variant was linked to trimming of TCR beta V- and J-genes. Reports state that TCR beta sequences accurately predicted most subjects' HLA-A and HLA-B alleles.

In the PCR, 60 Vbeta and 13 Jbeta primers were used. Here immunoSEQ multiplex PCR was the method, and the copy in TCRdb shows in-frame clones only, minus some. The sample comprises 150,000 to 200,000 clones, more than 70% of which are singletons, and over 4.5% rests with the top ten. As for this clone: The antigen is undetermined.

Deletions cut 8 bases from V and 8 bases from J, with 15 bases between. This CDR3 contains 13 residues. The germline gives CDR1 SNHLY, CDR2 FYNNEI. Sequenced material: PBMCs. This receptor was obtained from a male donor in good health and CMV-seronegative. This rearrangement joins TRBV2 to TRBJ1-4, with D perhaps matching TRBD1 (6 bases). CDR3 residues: CASGGDTEEKLFF. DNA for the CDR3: TGTGCCAGCGGGGGGGACACGGAGGAAAAACTGTTTTTT.